The clone carrying this T cell receptor beta chain is labeled as large. Its target is not known. Using approximately 14 ng of total RNA, TCR libraries were made with the QIAseq Immune Repertoire TCR panel. TCRdb processed the reads anew with MiXCR; each CDR3 protein has one entry. The sample contains approximately 540 distinct CDR3 sequences, approximately 10% of which appear only once. These data come from a study of circulating CD8 cells and anti-PD-1 response in melanoma. The J segment lost 2 bases and the V segment lost 0 bases, leaving 10 bases of the junction unmatched. Germline values: CDR1 DFQATT, CDR2 SNEGSKA (reference sequence). The CDR3 has 16 amino acids. From live CD3+CD8+TCRalphabeta+ cells, four PD-1 and/or TIGIT subsets were sorted. Study results and caveats: Subset repertoires were largely private at M1, with under 7.5% shared.

The sequences come from CD8+ T cells from PBMCs, collected at baseline or after one month of anti-PD-1 therapy (not recorded which). This rearrangement joins TRBV20-1 to TRBJ2-7; 7 bases map to TRBD1. The receptor was isolated from a human donor with melanoma. CDR3 nucleotides: TGCAGTGCTAGAGATGTAAAGGGGACAGAGACCTACGAGCAGTACTTC. This codes for CSARDVKGTETYEQYF.